The TCR beta chain under discussion was sequenced for a study of OX40 agonist ivuxolimab in advanced cancers. On the study more broadly: An agonistic anti-OX40 (CD134) antibody, ivuxolimab, was used to treat the patients. Broader study findings: In the 0.1-3.0 mg/kg groups, partial responders showed among the lowest expansion. The authors also found low normalized T-cell clonal expansion in some nonresponders.

In regard to this clone: Its antigen is as yet unknown.

The CDR3 is made up of 14 amino acids. The germline V gene has CDR1 SGHRS and CDR2 YFSETQ. V dropped 0 bases and J dropped 8 bases, with 12 bases sitting between them. Clones were read by immunoSEQ multiplex PCR, and TCRdb kept only the in-frame ones, dropping some. Among about 67,000 clones listed, over 75% were seen once. The source material was CD4+ or CD8+ T cells sorted from blood, sampled in a trial of the OX40 agonist ivuxolimab. The origin of this receptor is an adult with an advanced solid tumor such as melanoma, head and neck, liver or kidney cancer. The V gene is TRBV5-1, the J gene TRBJ2-1; D not certain. In nucleotides, the CDR3 is TGCGCCAGCAGCTTGGCCAGTGGAAGGGATGAGCAGTTCTTC. As protein: CASSLASGRDEQFF.